What follows are 31 T cell receptor beta chains derived from one specimen sequenced in a study of follicular helper T cells after annual influenza vaccination. Indicated time point: 2015-2016 season, 7 days after influenza vaccination. Clones were read by immunoSEQ multiplex PCR, and TCRdb kept only the in-frame ones, dropping some. The repertoire holds approximately 8,500 clones, approximately 78% seen once, with about 4% in the top ten. The sample consisted of CXCR5+ CD38- circulating T follicular helper cells from blood, taken 7 days after influenza vaccination. Regarding subset: circulating Tfh, non-naive CD4+CXCR5+PD-1+ (ICOS+CD38+ or ICOS-CD38-). These receptors were obtained from an adult who received the influenza vaccine.

This sequence joins TRBV7-9 and TRBJ2-5; D is unresolved. The CDR3 covers 12 residues. Germline CDR1 is SEHNR and CDR2 is FQNEAQ (reference sequence). Trimming stripped 3 bases from V and 5 bases from J, with 7 bases between. DNA of the CDR3: TGTGCCAGCAGCTTTACTGGGGAGACCCAGTACTTC. As protein: CASSFTGETQYF.

The chain joins TRBV5-6 to TRBJ2-1; 8 bases match TRBD1. CDR3 size: 16 residues. The trim removed 0 bases at V and 9 bases at J, leaving 11 bases unmatched. The germline V gene encodes CDR1 SGHDT and CDR2 YYEEEE. CDR3 residues: CASSLGGTGAAGEQFF. The CDR3 nucleotides read TGTGCCAGCAGCTTGGGAGGGACAGGCGCCGCGGGTGAGCAGTTCTTC. The full variable domain, its missing parts supplied by reference TRBV5-6 and TRBJ2-1, is DAGVTQSPTHLIKTRGQQVTLRCSPKSGHDTVSWYQQALGQGPQFIFQYYEEEERQRGNFPDRFSGHQFPNYSSELNVNALLLGDSALYLCASSLGGTGAAGEQFFGPGTRLTVL.

The chain links TRBV5-4 to TRBJ2-3; D gene uncertain. The V gene lost 9 bases and the J gene lost 0 bases, with 8 bases spanning the gap. Germline V gene lookup returns CDR1 SGHNT and CDR2 YYREEE (reference sequence). CDR3 length: 12 residues. This CDR3 is CATTDSTDTQYF. CDR3 sequence (DNA): TGTGCCACTACGGACAGCACAGATACGCAGTATTTT.

This clone was recorded only once. This chain uses TRBV5-1 with TRBJ2-1; TRBD2 aligns across 9 bases. This CDR3 has 15 residues. V was pared by 3 bases and J by 7 bases, with 8 bases of the junction left unmatched. CDR1 is SGHRS, CDR2 YFSETQ, per germline. The CDR3 here is CASSYGGGAGNEQFF. The CDR3 DNA sequence: TGCGCCAGCAGCTACGGCGGGGGGGCCGGGAATGAGCAGTTCTTC.

The chain recombines TRBV12-2 with TRBJ1-1; TRBD1, the table's D call, was not compared with the DNA. TRBV12-2 is flagged as a pseudogene. The CDR3 contains 15 residues. The CDR3 region has the DNA TGTGCAAGTCGCTATTCAGGGGCGACAGGGACTGAAGCTTTCTTT. Encoded protein: CASRYSGATGTEAFF.

J is TRBJ2-7 and V is TRBV28; 10 bases match TRBD2. V trimming: 7 bases; J trimming: 7 bases; junction bases outside the gene matches: 13. Per germline, CDR1 MDHEN and CDR2 SYDVKM. CDR3 size: 15 residues. This CDR3 reads CASTSRLAGAQEQYF. CDR3 in DNA: TGTGCCAGCACCAGCAGGCTAGCGGGGGCGCAAGAGCAGTACTTC.

V usage is TRBV6-5 and J usage is TRBJ2-1; D is perhaps TRBD2 (5 bases). V was trimmed by 8 bases and J by 5 bases, leaving 16 bases between them. CDR1 is MNHEY, CDR2 SVGAGI, per germline. This CDR3 has 14 amino acids. CDR3 nucleotides: TGTGCCAGCCCCAACAATAGCGTGGACAATGAGCAGTTCTTC. Translated: CASPNNSVDNEQFF.

V gene TRBV7-2 combines with J gene TRBJ2-3; D unclear. Per the germline V gene, CDR1 is SGHTA and CDR2 is FQGNSA. The CDR3 has 13 amino acids. V lost 1 base, J lost 6 bases, and 8 bases lay in between. CDR3 DNA: TGTGCCAGCAGCTTAGGGGGTCGGGATACGCAGTATTTT. Translating gives CASSLGGRDTQYF.

The V and J genes are TRBV5-1 and TRBJ2-5; D call uncertain. The CDR3 loop spans 12 amino acids. Germline V lookup: CDR1 SGHRS, CDR2 YFSETQ. The V end was cut by 4 bases, the J end by 5 bases, with 9 bases between. The CDR3 protein is CASSPDYETQYF. The CDR3 region has the DNA TGCGCCAGCAGCCCCGATTACGAGACCCAGTACTTC.

This sequence joins TRBV18 and TRBJ2-5; TRBD1 matches at 9 bases. Matching the DNA end better, TRBJ2-7 makes the J call doubtful. Germline V gene sequence: CDR1 KGHSH, CDR2 LQKENI. The CDR3 spans 14 residues. CDR3 amino acids: CASSPDRGKSEQYF. DNA for the CDR3: TGTGCCAGCTCGCCTGACAGGGGGAAAAGCGAGCAGTACTTC.

The rearrangement uses TRBV5-5 and TRBJ2-5, with 7 bases that match TRBD1. Germline V gives CDR1 SGHKS, CDR2 YYEKEE (reference sequence). Trimming at V came to 3 bases and at J to 5 bases, leaving 4 bases not matched to a gene. The CDR3 runs to 13 residues. CDR3 region: CASSSTGAETQYF. CDR3 nucleotides: TGTGCCAGCAGCTCAACAGGGGCCGAGACCCAGTACTTC.

The chain has TRBV6-1 and TRBJ2-3; D is possibly TRBD2 (6 bases). V was pared by 4 bases and J by 5 bases, with 10 bases between. This CDR3 comprises 13 residues. Germline V gene data show CDR1 as MNHNS and CDR2 as SASEGT. CDR3 loop: CASSADYRDTQYF. The CDR3 DNA reads TGTGCCAGCAGTGCGGACTACCGAGATACGCAGTATTTT.

The J gene is TRBJ2-1, the V gene TRBV7-6; D gene uncertain. Germline lookup yields CDR1 SGHVS and CDR2 FNYEAQ. Trimming pared 2 bases from V and 5 bases from J, leaving 10 bases between. CDR3 length: 14 amino acids. The chain's CDR3 is CASSLSRTNNEQFF. The CDR3 DNA follows: TGTGCCAGCAGCTTAAGCAGGACCAACAATGAGCAGTTCTTC.

V gene TRBV7-9 combines with J gene TRBJ1-2; 7 nucleotides line up with TRBD1. This CDR3 spans 14 amino acids. Per germline, CDR1 SEHNR and CDR2 FQNEAQ (reference sequence). V was clipped by 6 bases and J by 1 base; unmatched bases: 5. CDR3 DNA: TGTGCCAGCAGTCGACAGGGAGGTAACTATGGCTACACCTTC. This gives the protein CASSRQGGNYGYTF.

The chain links TRBV18 to TRBJ1-6; D not resolved. CDR1 is KGHSH, CDR2 LQKENI, per germline. CDR3 length equals 15 residues. V was trimmed by 5 bases and J by 5 bases, leaving 13 bases between them. The CDR3 sequence is CASSTAPGNNSPLHF. The CDR3 bases are TGTGCCAGCTCAACCGCACCGGGGAATAATTCACCCCTCCACTTT.

The DNA for the CDR3 is TGTGCCAGCAGACCCGCGGAAGTCTACGAGCAGTACTTC. It codes for CASRPAEVYEQYF. This sequence joins TRBV7-2 and TRBJ2-7, with D unresolved. There are 13 residues in the CDR3. Trimming left V 6 bases short and J 3 bases short, with 12 bases between. The germline V gene has CDR1 SGHTA and CDR2 FQGNSA. Drawing the rest from reference TRBV7-2 and TRBJ2-7, the complete variable domain is GAGVSQSPSNKVTEKGKDVELRCDPISGHTALYWYRQSLGQGLEFLIYFQGNSAPDKSGLPSDRFSAERTGGSVSTLTIQRTQQEDSAVYLCASRPAEVYEQYFGPGTRLTVT.

This chain links TRBV7-8 with TRBJ1-1; D may be TRBD1 (5 bases). Between the trimmed V and J ends, which lost 3 bases and 4 bases, there was a span of 18 bases. CDR1 is SGHVS and CDR2 is FQNEAQ in the germline V gene. There are 16 residues in the CDR3. In DNA, the CDR3 is TGTGCCAGCAGCTTTAGGACGACGGCGGGGCCCACTGAAGCTTTCTTT. Its protein is CASSFRTTAGPTEAFF.

J is TRBJ2-7 and V is TRBV6-1, with D hard to call. Germline V gene data show CDR1 as MNHNS and CDR2 as SASEGT. Trimming removed 1 base at V and 0 bases at J, with 1 base between. This CDR3 has 12 residues. CDR3 DNA: TGTGCCAGCAGTGAAGTCTCCTACGAGCAGTACTTC. Amino acids: CASSEVSYEQYF.

The V call is TRBV9, the J call TRBJ2-5; 11 nucleotides align to TRBD1. The junction had 6 bases not matched to a gene; V was cut back by 4 bases and J by 4 bases. The CDR3 consists of 15 residues. Germline CDR1 reads SGDLS; CDR2 reads YYNGEE. CDR3 nucleotides: TGTGCCAGCAGCACCCGGACAGGGGGCCTAGAGACCCAGTACTTC. Translation gives CASSTRTGGLETQYF. The full variable domain, rest sourced from reference TRBV9 and TRBJ2-5, is DSGVTQTPKHLITATGQRVTLRCSPRSGDLSVYWYQQSLDQGLQFLIQYYNGEERAKGNILERFSAQQFPDLHSELNLSSLELGDSALYFCASSTRTGGLETQYFGPGTRLLVL.

This clone occurred a few times. The J gene is TRBJ2-7, the V gene TRBV5-1; D perhaps matches TRBD1 (5 bases). Trimming removed 3 bases at V and 5 bases at J, with 12 bases between. This CDR3 has 13 residues. Looked up from germline, CDR1 is SGHRS and CDR2 is YFSETQ. The CDR3 region has the DNA TGCGCCAGCAGCTATCCCCAGGGTGACGAGCAGTACTTC. This codes for CASSYPQGDEQYF.

The chain combines TRBV7-8 with TRBJ1-1; D remains ambiguous. This CDR3 is built from 14 residues. Trimming removed 1 base from V and 4 bases from J, with 10 bases in between. Per germline, CDR1 SGHVS and CDR2 FQNEAQ. DNA for the CDR3: TGTGCCAGCAGCTTAGACACCTTGGGCACTGAAGCTTTCTTT. This sequence encodes CASSLDTLGTEAFF.

The CDR3 here is CASSRRLGGDYGYTF. The CDR3 DNA sequence: TGCGCCAGCAGCCGGAGATTGGGGGGCGACTATGGCTACACCTTC. This chain connects TRBV4-3 to TRBJ1-2; D possibly corresponds to TRBD1 (6 bases). Trimming cost V 4 bases and J 3 bases, with 15 bases left between them. Germline lookup yields CDR1 LGHNA and CDR2 YSLEER. The CDR3 consists of 15 residues.

This rearrangement joins TRBV18 to TRBJ1-2, with 8 nucleotides matching TRBD1. Looked up from germline, CDR1 is KGHSH and CDR2 is LQKENI. V was clipped by 3 bases and J by 7 bases; unmatched bases: 7. This CDR3 has 14 amino acids. This CDR3 is CASSPTGQAIGYTF. CDR3 DNA sequence: TGTGCCAGCTCACCTACGGGACAGGCAATTGGCTACACCTTC.

The V and J genes are TRBV6-4 and TRBJ1-5; weak D call: TRBD1 (5 bases). V was pared by 0 bases and J by 0 bases, with 15 bases between. The CDR3 runs 18 residues. Germline V gene data show CDR1 as MRHNA and CDR2 as SNTAGT. The CDR3 bases are TGTGCCAGCAGTGACTCGGGGACGGTCCACTATAGCAATCAGCCCCAGCATTTT. It translates to CASSDSGTVHYSNQPQHF.

This clone was observed a handful of times. This sequence joins TRBV5-1 and TRBJ1-2; D not certain. Germline lookup yields CDR1 SGHRS and CDR2 YFSETQ. The V end was cut by 2 bases, the J end by 1 base, with 18 bases between. This CDR3 spans 17 amino acids. CDR3 nucleotides: TGCGCCAGCAGCTTTCCTTCGGCCGGGCCCCTTAACTATGGCTACACCTTC. This translates into CASSFPSAGPLNYGYTF.

The rearrangement joins TRBV12-5 to TRBJ2-3; TRBD1 might be the D (6 bases). V was pared by 5 bases and J by 13 bases, with 13 bases between. This CDR3 comprises 11 residues. In germline, CDR1 is LGHNT, CDR2 FRNRAP. CDR3 DNA sequence: TGTGCTAGTGGTCAAACAGGGATCGAGTATTTT. It translates to CASGQTGIEYF.

The chain has TRBV18 and TRBJ2-3, with D tentatively TRBD1 or TRBD2 (5 bases each). V lost 3 bases, J lost 6 bases, and 10 bases lay in between. Germline lookup yields CDR1 KGHSH and CDR2 LQKENI. This CDR3 has 13 residues. CDR3 DNA: TGTGCCAGCTCACCCGGGGCCGGCGATACGCAGTATTTT. Translated, it gives CASSPGAGDTQYF.

This sequence joins TRBV18 and TRBJ2-5; the D is unclear. V gave up 3 bases and J gave up 0 bases, with 8 bases separating them. There are 14 residues in the CDR3. CDR1 and CDR2 from the germline V gene are KGHSH and LQKENI. The CDR3 DNA reads TGTGCCAGCTCACCTTCCACGTACCAAGAGACCCAGTACTTC. Translated: CASSPSTYQETQYF.

This clone was observed a single time. This chain connects TRBV4-2 to TRBJ1-6; D uncertain. The CDR3 spans 16 residues. Germline V gives CDR1 LGHNA, CDR2 YNFKEQ. V was pared by 1 base and J by 5 bases, with 12 bases between. CDR3 coding DNA: TGTGCCAGCAGCCAAGGGAGCGGCTCTGATAATTCACCCCTCCACTTT. Encoded protein: CASSQGSGSDNSPLHF.

The chain is built from TRBV2 and TRBJ2-3; D possibly corresponds to TRBD2 (6 bases). This CDR3 comprises 15 residues. Trimming cost V 7 bases and J 4 bases, with 18 bases left between them. Germline lookup yields CDR1 SNHLY and CDR2 FYNNEI. The CDR3 spells CASKVMGGFSDTQYF. The DNA for the CDR3 is TGTGCCAGCAAAGTTATGGGGGGATTTTCAGATACGCAGTATTTT.

The chain uses TRBV28 and TRBJ2-6; tentative D call: TRBD2 (6 bases). CDR1 and CDR2 from the germline V gene are MDHEN and SYDVKM. Trimming took 4 bases from V and 1 from J, leaving 8 bases between them. The CDR3 sequence is 15 residues long. DNA for the CDR3: TGTGCCAGCAGTTCCGGGGGTTCTGGGGCCAACGTCCTGACTTTC. It encodes CASSSGGSGANVLTF. Drawing the rest from reference TRBV28 and TRBJ2-6, the complete variable domain is DVKVTQSSRYLVKRTGEKVFLECVQDMDHENMFWYRQDPGLGLRLIYFSYDVKMKEKGDIPEGYSVSREKKERFSLILESASTNQTSMYLCASSSGGSGANVLTFGAGSRLTVL.